This is a list of T cell receptor beta chains from one sample in a study of lymphopenia after photon versus proton radiotherapy. The repertoire was sequenced with immunoSEQ multiplex PCR; TCRdb's copy has only in-frame clones and lacks some. The sample records about 58,000 clones, approximately 84% being singletons. Specimen: peripheral blood, collected from a patient treated with proton-based radiotherapy. These receptors originate from a man between 60 and 75 years old with pancreatic cancer. CDR3s include the opening cysteine and the closing phenylalanine or tryptophan. The order of the fields is D gene, J gene, V gene, clone size, CDR3 protein, CDR3 DNA. The D gene is left open where the match is weak. Clone size is shown for a subset of rows, as once, few, many or a class of expanded clone.

.	TRBJ1-1	TRBV9	.	CASSVEWSTEAFF	TGTGCCAGCAGCGTAGAATGGAGCACTGAAGCTTTCTTT
TRBD2	TRBJ2-1	TRBV11-1	.	CASSLAISGIEQFF	TGTGCCAGCAGCTTAGCGATTAGCGGGATAGAGCAGTTCTTC
.	TRBJ2-3	TRBV7-9	few	CASSFYPDTQYF	TGTGCCAGCAGCTTCTACCCAGATACGCAGTATTTT
.	TRBJ1-5	TRBV5-5	.	CASSLKVNREGEPQHF	TGTGCCAGCAGCTTGAAAGTCAATAGGGAAGGGGAGCCCCAGCATTTT
TRBD1	TRBJ1-1	TRBV5-1	.	CASSRGAETGGEAFF	TGCGCCAGCAGCAGAGGGGCCGAGACAGGGGGTGAAGCTTTCTTT
.	TRBJ2-7	TRBV18	.	CASSPDRTLTGEQYF	TGTGCCAGCTCACCCGACCGGACCTTAACGGGCGAGCAGTACTTC
.	TRBJ2-7	TRBV9	.	CASSVALSPYEQYF	TGTGCCAGCAGCGTAGCCCTTTCCCCCTACGAGCAGTACTTC
.	TRBJ2-1	TRBV2	.	CASSEGGVYNEQFF	TGTGCCAGCAGTGAAGGGGGGGTTTACAATGAGCAGTTCTTC
TRBD1	TRBJ1-2	TRBV28	.	CASRKSDRGLYGYTF	TGTGCCAGCAGGAAATCGGACAGGGGGCTGTATGGCTACACCTTC
.	TRBJ2-7	TRBV7-9	.	CASGESSYEQYF	TGTGCCAGCGGCGAGAGCTCCTACGAGCAGTACTTC
TRBD1	TRBJ1-2	TRBV5-1	.	CASSPLQITGTGYGYTF	TGCGCCAGCAGTCCCTTACAAATTACCGGGACAGGTTATGGCTACACCTTC
.	TRBJ2-1	TRBV18	once	CASSPTHEQFF	TGTGCCAGCTCACCAACCCATGAGCAGTTCTTC
.	TRBJ1-2	TRBV5-1	.	CASSLRGGYGYTF	TGCGCCAGCAGCTTGCGGGGCGGCTATGGCTACACCTTC
TRBD1	TRBJ1-2	TRBV27	.	CASSQGSRTGWAGIYGYTF	TGTGCCAGCAGCCAAGGATCGAGGACAGGGTGGGCTGGGATATATGGCTACACCTTC
.	TRBJ1-1	TRBV30	.	CAWTSLGTTEAFF	TGTGCCTGGACATCGTTAGGGACGACTGAAGCTTTCTTT
.	TRBJ2-7	TRBV6-1	.	CALSLRSYEQYF	TGTGCCCTCAGTCTGAGGAGTTACGAGCAGTACTTC
TRBD2	TRBJ2-5	TRBV7-8	.	CASGRGRAGWGETQYF	TGTGCCAGCGGCCGGGGGAGGGCCGGTTGGGGTGAGACCCAGTACTTC
.	TRBJ2-3	TRBV7-9	.	CASSLAKTDTQYF	TGTGCCAGCAGCTTAGCGAAGACAGATACGCAGTATTTT
.	TRBJ1-1	TRBV29-1	.	CSVERGINQYTDTEAFF	TGCAGCGTTGAAAGAGGGATCAATCAGTATACGGACACTGAAGCTTTCTTT
TRBD2	TRBJ2-3	TRBV7-3	.	CASSLNPSGRALTDTQYF	TGTGCCAGCAGCTTAAATCCTAGCGGGAGGGCGCTCACAGATACGCAGTATTTT
.	TRBJ1-1	TRBV30	.	CAWTGRGAEAFF	TGTGCCTGGACAGGGAGGGGGGCTGAAGCTTTCTTT
.	TRBJ2-7	TRBV11-3	.	CASSSGDGSYEQYF	TGTGCCAGCAGCTCGGGGGACGGGTCCTACGAGCAGTACTTC
.	TRBJ2-7	TRBV7-8	.	CASSPRGFEQYF	TGTGCCAGCAGCCCACGGGGTTTCGAGCAGTACTTC
TRBD1	TRBJ1-5	TRBV7-2	.	CASSRNTGGLQPQHF	TGTGCCAGCAGCCGCAATACAGGGGGCTTACAGCCCCAGCATTTT
.	TRBJ1-3	TRBV2	many	CASSPHLSGNTIYF	TGTGCCAGCAGTCCTCACCTCTCTGGAAACACCATATATTTT
TRBD1	TRBJ1-1	TRBV5-1	few	CASSHGQGTYAFF	TGCGCCAGCAGCCACGGACAGGGGACGTATGCTTTCTTT
.	TRBJ1-5	TRBV30	.	CAWSGPARQPQHF	TGTGCCTGGAGTGGCCCCGCGCGTCAGCCCCAGCATTTT
.	TRBJ1-2	TRBV14	.	CASSPRRAIYGYTF	TGTGCCAGCAGCCCGCGGAGGGCCATCTATGGCTACACCTTC
.	TRBJ2-6	TRBV9	.	CASSVGQFEIVLTF	TGTGCCAGCAGCGTAGGACAGTTCGAGATAGTCCTGACTTTC
.	TRBJ1-2	TRBV7-2	.	CASSLLAGDGYTF	TGTGCCAGCAGCCTCCTGGCCGGGGACGGCTACACCTTC
.	TRBJ1-1	TRBV11-2	.	CASSFLKSAEAFF	TGTGCCAGCAGCTTCCTCAAGTCCGCTGAAGCTTTCTTT
TRBD1	TRBJ2-2	TRBV25-1	.	CASRDGQVLNTGELFF	TGTGCCAGCAGGGACGGACAGGTCCTCAACACCGGGGAGCTGTTTTTT
TRBD1	TRBJ1-3	TRBV29-1	.	CSAQGAGNTIYF	TGCAGCGCGCAGGGGGCTGGAAACACCATATATTTT
.	TRBJ1-4	TRBV19	.	CASSMGMDRNEKLFF	TGTGCCAGTAGTATGGGGATGGATAGAAATGAAAAACTGTTTTTT
.	TRBJ1-5	TRBV15	.	CATSRVQDPSQPQHF	TGTGCCACCAGCAGAGTACAGGATCCGAGTCAGCCCCAGCATTTT
.	TRBJ2-2	TRBV30	.	CAWGGGWGNTGELFF	TGTGCCTGGGGTGGCGGTTGGGGGAACACCGGGGAGCTGTTTTTT
.	TRBJ2-7	TRBV28	.	CASRSRTVYEQYF	TGTGCCAGCAGGTCCAGGACGGTCTACGAGCAGTACTTC
.	TRBJ1-1	TRBV6-5	.	CAGGPLRNTEAFF	TGTGCTGGGGGGCCACTTAGGAACACTGAAGCTTTCTTT
.	TRBJ2-2	TRBV7-2	.	CASSLDLVELFF	TGTGCCAGCAGCTTAGACCTGGTAGAGCTGTTTTTT
.	TRBJ1-1	TRBV28	.	CASSAFRVLNTEAFF	TGTGCCAGCAGTGCATTCAGGGTTTTGAACACTGAAGCTTTCTTT
TRBD2	TRBJ2-7	TRBV10-2	.	CASNPSGRVGDEQYF	TGCGCCAGCAACCCTAGCGGGAGGGTGGGGGACGAGCAGTACTTC
.	TRBJ2-3	TRBV4-2	.	CASSQEPGGGFTDTQYF	TGTGCCAGCAGCCAAGAACCGGGCGGGGGCTTCACAGATACGCAGTATTTT
.	TRBJ1-6	TRBV6-1	.	CAISEGAELTPLHF	TGTGCCATCTCCGAAGGGGCCGAATTGACACCCCTCCACTTT
.	TRBJ1-2	TRBV6-6	.	CATRPEFGGYTF	TGTGCCACCAGACCTGAGTTTGGTGGCTACACCTTC
.	TRBJ1-5	TRBV4-3	.	CASSQAEGIQPQHF	TGCGCCAGCAGCCAAGCGGAGGGTATCCAGCCCCAGCATTTT
.	TRBJ1-1	TRBV5-4	.	CASSQEPNTEAFF	TGTGCCAGCAGCCAGGAACCGAACACTGAAGCTTTCTTT
TRBD2	TRBJ2-3	TRBV5-1	once	CASKTSGLRRDTQYF	TGCGCCAGCAAGACTAGCGGGCTGCGCAGGGATACGCAGTATTTT
.	TRBJ1-1	TRBV7-9	.	CASSYTLGGKTEAFF	TGTGCCAGCAGCTATACTTTGGGAGGGAAAACTGAAGCTTTCTTT
TRBD1	TRBJ1-3	TRBV11-3	.	CASSPGQGPGNTIYF	TGTGCCAGCAGCCCAGGACAGGGTCCTGGAAACACCATATATTTT
TRBD1	TRBJ2-7	TRBV2	.	CASRRDSSYEQYF	TGTGCCAGCAGGAGGGACAGCTCCTACGAGCAGTACTTC
TRBD2	TRBJ2-1	TRBV27	.	CASSPRVSGSSYNEQFF	TGTGCCAGCAGTCCCAGAGTAAGCGGGAGCTCCTACAATGAGCAGTTCTTC
.	TRBJ1-3	TRBV30	few	CAWSKGTGNTIYF	TGTGCCTGGAGTAAGGGAACTGGAAACACCATATATTTT
TRBD2	TRBJ2-7	TRBV7-6	once	CASSLDSSGSIIPAEQYF	TGTGCCAGCAGCTTAGATTCCAGCGGGAGTATAATTCCCGCCGAGCAGTACTTC
.	TRBJ2-2	TRBV27	once	CASSSFAGTNTGELFF	TGTGCCAGCAGTTCCTTCGCGGGTACGAACACCGGGGAGCTGTTTTTT
.	TRBJ2-1	TRBV28	.	CASRLVGREHEQFF	TGTGCCAGCAGGCTTGTAGGGCGGGAACATGAGCAGTTCTTC
.	TRBJ2-2	TRBV6-5	.	CASSRTANTGELFF	TGTGCCAGCAGCCGGACAGCGAACACCGGGGAGCTGTTTTTT
.	TRBJ1-1	TRBV7-3	once	CASSQGRGSTEAFF	TGTGCCAGCAGCCAGGGCAGAGGAAGCACTGAAGCTTTCTTT
.	TRBJ2-3	TRBV19	.	CASSITHSTDTQYF	TGTGCCAGTAGTATTACCCACAGCACAGATACGCAGTATTTT